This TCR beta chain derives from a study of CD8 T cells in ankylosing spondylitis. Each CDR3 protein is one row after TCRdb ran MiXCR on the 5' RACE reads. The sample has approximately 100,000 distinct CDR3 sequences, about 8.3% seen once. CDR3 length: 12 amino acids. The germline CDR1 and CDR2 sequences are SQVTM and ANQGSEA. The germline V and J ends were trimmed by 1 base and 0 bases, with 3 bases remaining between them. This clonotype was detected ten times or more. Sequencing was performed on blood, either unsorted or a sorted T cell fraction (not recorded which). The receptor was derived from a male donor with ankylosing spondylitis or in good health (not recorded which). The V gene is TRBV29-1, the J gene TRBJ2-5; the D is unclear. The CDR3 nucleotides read TGCAGCGTTGAAGTCCACCAAGAGACCCAGTACTTC. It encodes CSVEVHQETQYF.